These 24 T cell receptor beta chains came from one sample sequenced in a study of blood T cell repertoires in COVID-19. The assay was immunoSEQ multiplex PCR, and TCRdb's table has in-frame clones only and misses some. The table lists roughly 220,000 clones, roughly 80% of them singletons. Sequenced material: PBMCs or T cells enriched from blood (not recorded which). These receptors were obtained from a woman aged 40 to 50 with acute COVID-19.

The chain is built from TRBV7-9 and TRBJ2-3; TRBD2 agrees at 7 bases. Germline V gene sequence: CDR1 SEHNR, CDR2 FQNEAQ (reference sequence). The CDR3 spans 12 residues. J lost 3 bases, V lost 8 bases, and 2 bases had no gene match. CDR3 bases: TGTGCCAGCGGGGGGGATACAGATACGCAGTATTTT. Translation gives CASGGDTDTQYF.

This chain uses TRBV6-5 with TRBJ1-4; 8 bases match TRBD1. The V segment lost 7 bases and the J segment 8 bases; nucleotides outside the gene matches: 9. Per germline, CDR1 MNHEY and CDR2 SVGAGI. There are 14 residues in the CDR3. CDR3 protein: CASKLTGDREKLFF. The CDR3 coding sequence is TGTGCCAGCAAATTGACAGGGGACCGAGAAAAACTGTTTTTT.

The chain combines TRBV19 with TRBJ2-5; TRBD2 aligns across 12 bases. Germline CDR1 is LNHDA and CDR2 is SQIVND (reference sequence). The CDR3 loop spans 15 amino acids. The V gene end was trimmed by 4 bases and the J gene end by 7 bases; junction bases not matched to a gene: 7. CDR3 sequence (DNA): TGTGCCAGTAGTACTCGGACTAGCGGGACTGTGACCCAGTACTTC. This sequence encodes CASSTRTSGTVTQYF.

The chain combines TRBV5-5 with TRBJ1-1; D uncertain. This CDR3 region has 13 residues. The ends were cut back, 4 bases at V and 5 bases at J, with 12 bases in the middle. Germline loops: CDR1 SGHKS, CDR2 YYEKEE (reference sequence). The CDR3 sequence is CASSAGLMTEAFF. In DNA form, the CDR3 reads TGTGCCAGCAGCGCCGGACTGATGACTGAAGCTTTCTTT.

This clone was seen once. The chain is built from TRBV7-2 and TRBJ2-3, with 7 bases aligning to TRBD2. V shed 3 bases and J 1 base; nucleotides not matched to a gene: 4. Germline V gene data show CDR1 as SGHTA and CDR2 as FQGNSA. This CDR3 comprises 15 residues. The CDR3 DNA sequence: TGTGCCAGCAGCTTTCGCCTAGCGGGCACAGATACGCAGTATTTT. It is translated as CASSFRLAGTDTQYF.

This chain's CDR3 is CAWSSDRLGQPQHF. In DNA form, the CDR3 reads TGTGCCTGGAGTAGCGACAGGCTCGGTCAGCCCCAGCATTTT. This chain joins TRBV30 and TRBJ1-5; D possibly corresponds to TRBD1 (6 bases). The germline V gene has CDR1 GTSNPN and CDR2 SVGIG (reference sequence). Trimming took 2 bases from V and 6 from J, leaving 14 bases between them. CDR3 length: 14 amino acids. Filled out from reference TRBV30 and TRBJ1-5, the complete variable domain reads SQTIHQWPATLVQPVGSPLSLECTVEGTSNPNLYWYRQAAGRGLQLLFYSVGIGQISSEVPQNLSASRPQDRQFILSSKKLLLSDSGFYLCAWSSDRLGQPQHFGDGTRLSIL.

The V and J genes are TRBV30 and TRBJ1-5, with 9 nucleotides matching TRBD1. This CDR3 contains 13 residues. After removal of 3 bases from V and 6 bases from J, the junction contained 3 bases not matched to a gene. Germline assignment: CDR1 GTSNPN and CDR2 SVGIG (reference sequence). The DNA for the CDR3 is TGTGCCTGGAGCAACAGGGGGCGTCAGCCCCAGCATTTT. Its protein product is CAWSNRGRQPQHF.

The chain couples TRBV13 to TRBJ1-1, with unresolved D. Germline loops: CDR1 PRHDT, CDR2 FYEKMQ (reference sequence). Trimming removed 0 bases at V and 2 bases at J, with 10 bases between. The CDR3 totals 15 residues. The CDR3 sequence is CASSLGRGSNTEAFF. In nucleotides, the CDR3 is TGTGCCAGCAGCTTAGGCCGCGGGAGCAACACTGAAGCTTTCTTT.

The genes are TRBV11-2 and TRBJ1-1; the match to TRBD1 covers 9 bases. The CDR3 has 17 residues. The germline CDR1 and CDR2 sequences are SGHAT and FQNNGV. V was pared by 0 bases and J by 4 bases, with 9 bases of the junction left unmatched. CDR3 sequence (DNA): TGTGCCAGCAGCTTAGATTGGAGGGACAGGGATATCACTGAAGCTTTCTTT. Protein sequence: CASSLDWRDRDITEAFF.

The chain joins TRBV28 to TRBJ2-3, with 7 bases lining up with TRBD1. Germline-derived CDR1 and CDR2 are MDHEN and SYDVKM. With 6 bases clipped from V and 2 bases from J, the junction kept 2 bases outside the gene matches. The CDR3 has 13 residues. The CDR3 region is CASRTGTTDTQYF. CDR3 nucleotides: TGTGCCAGCAGGACAGGGACCACAGATACGCAGTATTTT. The full variable domain, with the rest looked up from reference TRBV28 and TRBJ2-3, is DVKVTQSSRYLVKRTGEKVFLECVQDMDHENMFWYRQDPGLGLRLIYFSYDVKMKEKGDIPEGYSVSREKKERFSLILESASTNQTSMYLCASRTGTTDTQYFGPGTRLTVL.

This rearrangement joins TRBV27 to TRBJ2-1; D possibly corresponds to TRBD1 (6 bases). This CDR3 region has 17 residues. Germline CDR1 MNHEY, CDR2 SMNVEV (reference sequence). V was clipped by 7 bases and J by 0 bases, with 19 bases between them. Here the CDR3 DNA reads TGTGCCAGCAACAGGGCTTACCCTTTAAGCTCCTACAATGAGCAGTTCTTC. Its translation: CASNRAYPLSSYNEQFF.

The J gene is TRBJ2-1, the V gene TRBV19; maybe TRBD2 (6 bases). V shed 3 bases and J shed 2 bases, with 14 bases lying between them. CDR1 is LNHDA and CDR2 is SQIVND in the germline V gene (reference sequence). The CDR3 loop spans 16 amino acids. For the CDR3, the DNA is TGTGCCAGTAGTATGGGAAGAGCGGGCCCCTACAATGAGCAGTTCTTC. It codes for CASSMGRAGPYNEQFF.

The chain couples TRBV23-1 to TRBJ2-1, with 9 bases matching TRBD2. TRBV23-1 is identified as an open reading frame with a role that is uncertain. This CDR3 region has 17 residues. Trimming took 0 bases from V and 2 from J; bases not matched to a gene: 5. CDR3 loop: CASSQSRAGGPYNEQFF. In nucleotides, the CDR3 is TGCGCCAGCAGTCAATCGCGAGCGGGAGGTCCCTACAATGAGCAGTTCTTC.

The chain recombines TRBV27 with TRBJ1-6; 7 nucleotides match TRBD1. Germline trimming cut 6 bases from V and 9 bases from J; bases unmatched to any gene: 8. This CDR3 contains 14 residues. CDR1 and CDR2 from the germline V gene are MNHEY and SMNVEV (reference sequence). CDR3 DNA: TGTGCCAGCAGCTCAGGGGGTTTAGTTTCACCCCTCCACTTT. It codes for CASSSGGLVSPLHF.

The chain combines TRBV11-2 with TRBJ1-2; D remains unclear. This CDR3 is 14 amino acids long. V was shortened by 3 bases and J by 4 bases, with 12 bases between the two germline ends. Germline CDR1 SGHAT, CDR2 FQNNGV. This CDR3 reads CASSFRRQSYGYTF. DNA for the CDR3: TGTGCCAGCAGCTTTCGCCGACAAAGCTATGGCTACACCTTC. The entire variable domain, with the rest obtained from reference TRBV11-2 and TRBJ1-2, is as follows: EAGVAQSPRYKIIEKRQSVAFWCNPISGHATLYWYQQILGQGPKLLIQFQNNGVVDDSQLPKDRFSAERLKGVDSTLKIQPAKLEDSAVYLCASSFRRQSYGYTFGSGTRLTVV.

This clone was observed a single time. The chain combines TRBV2 with TRBJ2-2, with D maybe TRBD2 (5 bases). This CDR3 contains 13 residues. Trimming took off 11 bases at V and 7 bases at J, with 17 bases between the two ends. Germline CDR1 reads SNHLY; CDR2 reads FYNNEI. The CDR3: CASREGAYGELFF. CDR3 nucleotides: TGTGCCTCCAGAGAGGGAGCGTACGGGGAGCTGTTTTTT.

This CDR3 reads CASSGLRLAGAPEGQFF. The CDR3 region has the DNA TGTGCCAGCAGCGGGCTGCGACTAGCGGGAGCGCCTGAGGGGCAGTTCTTC. The gene calls are TRBV2 and TRBJ2-1, with TRBD2 identical over 12 bases. V was clipped by 6 bases and J by 12 bases; unmatched bases: 18. The germline CDR1 and CDR2 sequences are SNHLY and FYNNEI. The length of the CDR3 is 17 residues.

The chain couples TRBV19 to TRBJ2-1; 11 bases agree with TRBD2. Trimming cost V 6 bases and J 0 bases; bases outside gene matches: 7. The CDR3 totals 17 residues. Germline CDR1 reads LNHDA; CDR2 reads SQIVND (reference sequence). DNA for the CDR3: TGTGCCAGTAGACTAGCGGGAGAAGGGAGCTCCTACAATGAGCAGTTCTTC. This translates into CASRLAGEGSSYNEQFF.

This clone was recorded many times. The J gene is TRBJ2-7, the V gene TRBV6-4, with 7 bases lining up with TRBD1. Germline V gene sequence: CDR1 MRHNA, CDR2 SNTAGT. CDR3 size: 13 residues. V shed 6 bases, J shed 6 bases, and the junction held 8 bases outside the gene matches. The CDR3 sequence: CASSRYRDSEQYF. CDR3 sequence (DNA): TGTGCCAGCAGCAGATACAGGGACAGCGAGCAGTACTTC.

In its sample, this clone was seen a few times. V gene TRBV10-1 combines with J gene TRBJ1-1; no clear D. Trimming pared 7 bases from V and 4 bases from J, leaving 13 bases between. The CDR3 runs to 13 residues. Germline V gene sequence: CDR1 WNHNN, CDR2 SYGVQD (reference sequence). The DNA of the CDR3 is TGCGCCAGCACCCCAGATTCGGGCACTGAAGCTTTCTTT. Translation: CASTPDSGTEAFF.

The gene calls are TRBV5-1 and TRBJ2-7; TRBD2 might be the D (5 bases). This CDR3 spans 12 amino acids. The V gene lost 4 bases and the J gene lost 4 bases, with 9 bases spanning the gap. The V gene's germline CDR1 is SGHRS and CDR2 YFSETQ. CDR3 coding DNA: TGCGCCAGCAGCCCCGACTATTACGAGCAGTACTTC. Translation: CASSPDYYEQYF.

V and J are TRBV3-1 (or the pseudogene TRBV3-2) and TRBJ1-2; 10 nucleotides line up with TRBD1. Per the germline V gene, CDR1 is LGHDT and CDR2 is YNNKEL (reference sequence). CDR3 length: 16 residues. V was clipped by 0 bases and J by 6 bases; unmatched bases: 7. CDR3 DNA: TGTGCCAGCAGCCAAGACGGACAGGGGGGGAGAAATGGCTACACCTTC. Residues: CASSQDGQGGRNGYTF.

The V and J genes are TRBV3-1 (or the pseudogene TRBV3-2) and TRBJ2-2; 7 bases agree with TRBD2. Germline V lookup: CDR1 LGHDT, CDR2 YNNKEL (reference sequence). Germline trimming cut 4 bases from V and 2 bases from J; bases unmatched to any gene: 1. The CDR3 loop spans 14 amino acids. CDR3 nucleotides: TGTGCCAGCAGCCTGGGACTAAACACCGGGGAGCTGTTTTTT. Translating gives CASSLGLNTGELFF.

The rearrangement links TRBV24-1 to TRBJ2-4; D might be TRBD1 (6 bases). Germline V CDR1 and CDR2: KGHDR, SFDVKD. Trimming pared 0 bases from V and 8 bases from J, leaving 10 bases between. The CDR3 spans 14 residues. Here the CDR3 reads CATSDLDSGDIQYF. Written as DNA, the CDR3 is TGTGCCACCAGTGATTTGGACTCAGGGGACATTCAGTACTTC.